The clone carrying this TCR beta chain has a count of ten or more. The antigen is unknown. The data belong to a study of Graves' ophthalmopathy and Graves' hyperthyroidism. Findings of the study overall: Cross-validated, the 13-signature model showed 87.88%/81.08% sensitivity/specificity, and 80%/75% in the test set. Among thyroid clonotypes expanded above 0.001 frequency, most also appeared in blood. It was with 65% to 71% sensitivity and 72% to 75% specificity that the model predicted ophthalmopathy progression.

Clinical symptoms and serum thyroxine were used for diagnosis; TRAb, thyroid ultrasound and orbital computed tomography were also relied on. From RNA, the CDR3 regions of TCR beta chains were amplified and sequenced. In the first round, RT-PCR was carried out with HTBI primers, and a multiplex PCR formed the second round. TCRdb analysed the multiplex PCR reads with MiXCR anew, one entry per CDR3 protein. The sample holds over 650,000 distinct CDR3 sequences, roughly 39% seen once. Per the germline V gene, CDR1 is SEHNR and CDR2 is FQNEAQ (reference sequence). The CDR3 has 15 residues. Trimming pared 0 bases from V and 3 bases from J, leaving 12 bases between.

The sequencing input was peripheral blood. The clonotype comes from an adult man with Graves' ophthalmopathy. This chain links TRBV7-9 with TRBJ2-7, with D possibly matching TRBD1 (6 bases). CDR3 DNA sequence: TGTGCCAGCAGCTTAGCCTTAGGACAGTACTACGAGCAGTACTTC. As protein: CASSLALGQYYEQYF. Combining the CDR3 with reference TRBV7-9 and TRBJ2-7 gives the whole variable domain DTGVSQNPRHKITKRGQNVTFRCDPISEHNRLYWYRQTLGQGPEFLTYFQNEAQLEKSRLLSDRFSAERPKGSFSTLEIQRTEQGDSAMYLCASSLALGQYYEQYFGPGTRLTVT.